This TCR beta chain was sequenced during a study of molecular identifiers for immune sequencing clone quantification. This CDR3 contains 16 residues. The V end lost 5 bases, the J end lost 9 bases, and 25 bases lay between the germline ends. Germline V lookup: CDR1 SEHNR, CDR2 FQNEAQ (reference sequence). TCRdb independently ran MiXCR on the PCR reads; one entry per CDR3 protein. The sample includes 400,000 to 600,000 distinct CDR3 sequences, around 25% seen only once; the top ten take over 0.6%. V usage is TRBV7-9 and J usage is TRBJ2-5, with a possible D match to TRBD1 (5 bases). The sequenced material came from naive CD8+ T cells from blood, with Jurkat cell RNA spiked in. Subset defined: FACS-sorted CD8+CD4-CCR7+CD45RA+ naive T cells. The sequence came from a human donor in good health. Some libraries in this study had Jurkat cell RNA spiked in. In nucleotides, the CDR3 is TGTGCCAGCAGCCCGGCCCGGACACCCCTAGAAGGGGCCCAGTACTTC. This encodes CASSPARTPLEGAQYF. The full variable domain, rest sourced from reference TRBV7-9 and TRBJ2-5, is DTGVSQNPRHKITKRGQNVTFRCDPISEHNRLYWYRQTLGQGPEFLTYFQNEAQLEKSRLLSDRFSAERPKGSFSTLEIQRTEQGDSAMYLCASSPARTPLEGAQYFGPGTRLLVL.